Included here is one T cell receptor beta chain sequence, with context. Its matching antigen is unknown. J was trimmed by 7 bases and V by 5 bases; bases with no gene match: 9. Looked up from germline, CDR1 is SNHLY and CDR2 is FYNNEI. The CDR3 runs to 15 residues. This sample stems from a study of T cell responses to AZD1222 COVID-19 vaccine. Sequencing used immunoSEQ multiplex PCR; TCRdb keeps in-frame clones, though not all of them. The repertoire holds roughly 100,000 clones, with approximately 86% as singletons. General study points: Rises in breadth and depth of Spike-specific TCRs came after two AZD1222 doses. Spike-wide coverage was observed for vaccine-associated CD4 TCRs, with dominant responses at 160-218 and 743-854. Donors, mostly white British, included more females; clonal diversity was possibly underestimated.

The TCR sequence derives from an adult who received the MenACWY meningococcal vaccine as a control. This chain joins TRBV2 and TRBJ1-4; 8 bases agree with TRBD1. This specimen consisted of peripheral blood, obtained 28 days after the second dose of the MenACWY control vaccine. CDR3 region: CASSLTGQGGEKLFF. The CDR3 bases are TGTGCCAGCAGTCTAACTGGACAGGGTGGTGAAAAACTGTTTTTT.